This entry is about one T cell receptor beta chain. CDR3 length: 16 amino acids. The germline V gene has CDR1 KGHSH and CDR2 LQKENI. Trimming cost V 2 bases and J 4 bases; bases outside gene matches: 10. TCRdb's copy holds only in-frame clones and misses some; the assay was immunoSEQ multiplex PCR. The sample includes about 270,000 clones, approximately 86% of them seen just once. The data are from a study of blood T cell repertoires in COVID-19. In the study overall: T cells, B-cell-depleted T cells, or PBMCs supplied cDNA or gDNA.

The sequence was obtained from a man aged 40-50 years who had recovered from COVID-19. Sequenced material: peripheral blood. The chain employs TRBV18 and TRBJ2-7, with 8 bases identical to TRBD1. CDR3 sequence: CASSPEEDRVIYEQYF. CDR3 nucleotide sequence: TGTGCCAGCTCACCAGAGGAGGACAGGGTCATTTACGAGCAGTACTTC.